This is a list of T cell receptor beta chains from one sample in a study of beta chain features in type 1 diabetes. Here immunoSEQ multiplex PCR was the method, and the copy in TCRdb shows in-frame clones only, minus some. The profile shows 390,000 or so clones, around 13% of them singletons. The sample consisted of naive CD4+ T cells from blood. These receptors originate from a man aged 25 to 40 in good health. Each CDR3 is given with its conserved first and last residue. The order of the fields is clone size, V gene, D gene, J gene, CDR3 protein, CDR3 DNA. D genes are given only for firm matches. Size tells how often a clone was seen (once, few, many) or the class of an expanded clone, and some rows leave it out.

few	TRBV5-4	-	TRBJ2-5	CASSSEPFGQPQETQYF	TGTGCCAGCAGCTCCGAGCCGTTTGGACAACCTCAAGAGACCCAGTACTTC
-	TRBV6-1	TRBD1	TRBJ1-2	CASSDGQGVTGYTF	TGTGCCAGCAGTGACGGACAGGGAGTGACGGGCTACACCTTC
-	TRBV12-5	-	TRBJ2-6	CASGQAPGSFSGANVLTF	TGTGCTAGTGGTCAGGCCCCGGGAAGCTTCTCTGGGGCCAACGTCCTGACTTTC
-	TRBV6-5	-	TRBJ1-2	CASTLSGGSYGYTF	TGTGCCAGCACCCTATCTGGGGGGAGCTATGGCTACACCTTC
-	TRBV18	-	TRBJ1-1	CASSPIITTEAFF	TGTGCCAGCTCACCAATAATTACGACTGAAGCTTTCTTT
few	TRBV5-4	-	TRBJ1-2	CASSSPGEGGYTF	TGTGCCAGCAGCTCTCCAGGGGAGGGTGGCTACACCTTC
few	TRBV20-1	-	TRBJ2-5	CSASYQETQYF	TGCAGTGCTAGTTACCAAGAGACCCAGTACTTC
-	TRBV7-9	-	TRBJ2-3	CASSLGVGRTDTQYF	TGTGCCAGCAGCTTAGGGGTAGGGAGGACAGATACGCAGTATTTT
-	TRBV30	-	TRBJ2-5	CAWTPARETQYF	TGTGCCTGGACACCTGCCCGGGAGACCCAGTACTTC
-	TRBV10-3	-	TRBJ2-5	CAISDLPGETQYF	TGTGCCATCAGTGACCTGCCCGGGGAGACCCAGTACTTC
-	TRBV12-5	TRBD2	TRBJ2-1	CASGPGLAGLYNEQFF	TGTGCTAGTGGCCCGGGGCTAGCGGGACTTTACAATGAGCAGTTCTTC
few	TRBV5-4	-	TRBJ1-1	CASSSPDNEAFF	TGTGCCAGCAGCTCGCCTGACAACGAAGCTTTCTTT
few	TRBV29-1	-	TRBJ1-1	CSVVGERTEAFF	TGCAGCGTTGTGGGGGAGCGCACTGAAGCTTTCTTT
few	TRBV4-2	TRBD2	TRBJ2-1	CASSHRTSVSNNEQFF	TGTGCCAGCAGCCACAGGACTAGCGTCTCCAACAATGAGCAGTTCTTC
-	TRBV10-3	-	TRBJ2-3	CATTQRIRTSTDTQYF	TGTGCCACCACTCAACGGATTCGAACGAGCACAGATACGCAGTATTTT
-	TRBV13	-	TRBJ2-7	CASSRTGTTGEQYF	TGTGCCAGCAGCAGGACCGGGACAACGGGCGAGCAGTACTTC
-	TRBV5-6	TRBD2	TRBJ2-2	CASSTGLAGAPGELFF	TGTGCCAGCAGCACCGGACTAGCGGGGGCCCCCGGGGAGCTGTTTTTT
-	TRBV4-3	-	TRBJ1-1	CASSRSGFSRGAFF	TGCGCCAGCAGCCGCTCAGGGTTTTCGCGGGGAGCTTTCTTT
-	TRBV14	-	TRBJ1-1	CASGRELGTEAFF	TGTGCCAGCGGGAGGGAGCTGGGCACTGAAGCTTTCTTT
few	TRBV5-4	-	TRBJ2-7	CASSLGGGLSYEQYF	TGTGCCAGCAGCTTGGGCGGGGGCCTCTCCTACGAGCAGTACTTC
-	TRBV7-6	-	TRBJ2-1	CASSLGRRDHEQFF	TGTGCCAGCAGCTTAGGGCGCAGGGACCATGAGCAGTTCTTC
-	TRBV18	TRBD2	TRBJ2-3	CASSPTSGGISDTQYF	TGTGCCAGCTCACCTACCAGCGGGGGCATTTCAGATACGCAGTATTTT
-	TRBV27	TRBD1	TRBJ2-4	CASSLKDREAKNIQYF	TGTGCCAGCAGTTTAAAGGACAGGGAGGCCAAAAACATTCAGTACTTC
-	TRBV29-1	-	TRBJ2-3	CSVLKLGGGRRWSTDTQYF	TGCAGCGTACTTAAGCTAGGGGGCGGGAGAAGGTGGAGCACAGATACGCAGTATTTT
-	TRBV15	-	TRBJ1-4	CATSRATNEKLFF	TGTGCCACCAGCCGAGCAACTAATGAAAAACTGTTTTTT
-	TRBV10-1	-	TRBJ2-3	CASSDSTPATDTQYF	TGCGCCAGCAGTGATTCTACCCCGGCCACAGATACGCAGTATTTT
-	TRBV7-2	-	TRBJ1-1	CASSQGQYLNTEAFF	TGTGCCAGCAGCCAAGGACAGTACCTTAACACTGAAGCTTTCTTT
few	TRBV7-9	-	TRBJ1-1	CASILSGVMNTEAFF	TGTGCCAGCATCCTAAGCGGGGTGATGAACACTGAAGCTTTCTTT
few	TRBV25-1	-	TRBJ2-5	CASSERPETQYF	TGTGCCAGCAGTGAGCGGCCAGAGACCCAGTACTTC
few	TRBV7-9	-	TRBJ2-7	CASNLDSSYEQYF	TGTGCCAGCAATCTGGACAGCTCCTACGAGCAGTACTTC
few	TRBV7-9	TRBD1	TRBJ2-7	CASSLARDRDFYEQYF	TGTGCCAGCAGTTTAGCCCGGGACAGGGATTTCTACGAGCAGTACTTC
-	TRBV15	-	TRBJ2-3	CATSRELQGLTDTQYF	TGTGCCACCAGCAGAGAGCTACAGGGACTCACAGATACGCAGTATTTT
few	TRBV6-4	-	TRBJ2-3	CASSDAYTQYF	TGTGCCAGCAGTGACGCGTATACGCAGTATTTT
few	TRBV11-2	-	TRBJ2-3	CASSLSSPWDTQYF	TGTGCCAGCAGCTTATCGTCCCCCTGGGATACGCAGTATTTT
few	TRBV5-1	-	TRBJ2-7	CASSWRTGSGDEQYF	TGCGCCAGCAGCTGGAGGACAGGCAGCGGGGACGAGCAGTACTTC
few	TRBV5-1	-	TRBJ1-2	CASSLVTEGGYTF	TGCGCCAGCAGCTTGGTGACCGAAGGGGGCTACACCTTC
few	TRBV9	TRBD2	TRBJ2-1	CASSVPPPGLAGDFRSSYNEQFF	TGTGCCAGCAGCGTACCCCCCCCGGGACTAGCGGGAGATTTCCGCAGCTCCTACAATGAGCAGTTCTTC
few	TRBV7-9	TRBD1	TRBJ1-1	CASSPRQGGTEAFF	TGTGCCAGCAGCCCCAGACAGGGTGGCACTGAAGCTTTCTTT
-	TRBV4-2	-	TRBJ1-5	CASSQVGSRAHQPQHF	TGTGCCAGCAGCCAAGTGGGTTCTAGGGCCCATCAGCCCCAGCATTTT
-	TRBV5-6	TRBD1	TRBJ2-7	CASSGPGQYEQYF	TGTGCCAGCAGCGGGCCGGGACAGTACGAGCAGTACTTC
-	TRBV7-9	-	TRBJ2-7	CASSLESSYEQYF	TGTGCCAGCAGCTTAGAGAGTTCCTACGAGCAGTACTTC
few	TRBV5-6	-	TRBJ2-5	CASSIGTAQYF	TGTGCCAGCAGCATCGGGACGGCCCAGTACTTC
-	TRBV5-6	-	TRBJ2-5	CASSPLAAAGTQYF	TGTGCCAGCAGCCCCCTCGCTGCGGCGGGGACCCAGTACTTC
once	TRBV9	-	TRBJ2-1	CASSAGSGGGEQFF	TGTGCCAGCAGCGCTGGATCGGGTGGAGGGGAGCAGTTCTTC
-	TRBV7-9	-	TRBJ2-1	CASSPGHEQFF	TGTGCCAGCAGCCCGGGTCATGAGCAGTTCTTC
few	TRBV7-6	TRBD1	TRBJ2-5	CASRPTGGRETQYF	TGTGCCAGCAGACCTACAGGGGGCCGAGAGACCCAGTACTTC
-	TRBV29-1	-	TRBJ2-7	CSAATVAGPGEQYF	TGCAGCGCCGCGACCGTGGCGGGACCAGGAGAGCAGTACTTC
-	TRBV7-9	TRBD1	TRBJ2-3	CASSPMKGGGLSTDTQYF	TGTGCCAGCAGCCCTATGAAAGGGGGCGGGCTTAGCACAGATACGCAGTATTTT
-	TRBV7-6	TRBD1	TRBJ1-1	CASSLAGQAMNTEAFF	TGTGCCAGCAGCTTAGCCGGACAGGCAATGAACACTGAAGCTTTCTTT
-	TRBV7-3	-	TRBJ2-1	CASSLGADTSYNEQFF	TGTGCCAGCAGCTTAGGGGCCGACACCTCCTACAATGAGCAGTTCTTC
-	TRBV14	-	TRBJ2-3	CASSQVTGRAQDTQYF	TGTGCCAGCAGCCAAGTAACCGGTCGCGCACAAGATACGCAGTATTTT
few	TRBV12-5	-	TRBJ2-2	CASVLSTGELFF	TGTGCTAGTGTGTTGAGCACCGGGGAGCTGTTTTTT
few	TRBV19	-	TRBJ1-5	CASSIIDRSNQPQHF	TGTGCCAGTAGTATAATAGACAGGAGTAATCAGCCCCAGCATTTT
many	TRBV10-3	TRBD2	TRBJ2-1	CGTRTSGSNEQFF	TGTGGAACAAGGACTAGCGGGAGCAATGAGCAGTTCTTC
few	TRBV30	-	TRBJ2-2	CAWRSHTGELFF	TGTGCCTGGAGAAGCCACACCGGGGAGCTGTTTTTT